Shown below are 5 T cell receptor beta chains from a single sample sequenced in a study of blood T cell repertoires in COVID-19. The data were produced by immunoSEQ multiplex PCR, yet TCRdb's version contains in-frame clones alone and is incomplete. The table lists roughly 300,000 clones, approximately 84% of them singletons. Sequenced: PBMCs or T cells enriched from blood (not recorded which). These receptors were obtained from a man aged 25 to 40 who had recovered from COVID-19.

V gene TRBV12-3 or TRBV12-4 combines with J gene TRBJ2-7, with D perhaps matching TRBD1 (6 bases). Trimming shortened V by 6 bases and J by 3 bases, and 9 bases separated the two germline ends. CDR3 length equals 12 residues. The CDR3 DNA reads TGTGCCAGCAGGGCAGGGGTCTACGAGCAGTACTTC. Translated, it gives CASRAGVYEQYF.

Turning to this clone: One end of the junction does not line up with germline, which may come from a read error. The CDR3 sequence: CATSDLKRNGPNVLTF. As DNA, the CDR3 is TGTGCCACCAGTGATTTAAAGCGGAATGGGCCCAACGTCCTGACTTTC. The chain is built from TRBV24-1 and TRBJ2-6, with D perhaps TRBD2 (5 bases). This CDR3 spans 16 amino acids. CDR1 KGHDR and CDR2 SFDVKD come from the germline V gene.

In this sample, this clone turned up once. The chain has TRBV6-6 and TRBJ2-7; D is unclear. Trimming left V 2 bases short and J 3 bases short, with 14 bases between. The CDR3 runs 15 residues. Germline CDR1 reads MNHNY; CDR2 reads SVGAGI (reference sequence). CDR3 in amino acids: CASSYPSRAGYEQYF. The DNA for the CDR3 is TGTGCCAGCAGTTACCCCTCCCGCGCCGGCTACGAGCAGTACTTC.

The rearrangement links TRBV19 to TRBJ2-7, with D perhaps matching TRBD1 (5 bases). Trimming left V 1 base short and J 3 bases short, with 13 bases between. Germline V CDR1 and CDR2: LNHDA, SQIVND (reference sequence). The CDR3 runs to 15 residues. The CDR3 spells CASSIGTGTHYEQYF. The CDR3 nucleotides are TGTGCCAGTAGTATAGGTACAGGTACCCACTACGAGCAGTACTTC.

The rearrangement uses TRBV6-5 and TRBJ1-2; 7 bases align to TRBD1. V trimming: 6 bases; J trimming: 3 bases; junction bases outside the gene matches: 10. Germline-derived CDR1 and CDR2 are MNHEY and SVGAGI. The length of the CDR3 is 15 residues. The CDR3 spells CASRPTDRLYYGYTF. The CDR3 DNA reads TGTGCCAGCAGACCAACGGACAGGTTATACTATGGCTACACCTTC.